These 8 T cell receptor beta chains share one sample of origin, sequenced in a study of T cell clonality in common variable immunodeficiency. The assay was immunoSEQ multiplex PCR, and TCRdb's table has in-frame clones only and misses some. The sample includes around 40,000 clones, none of them occurring once. The specimen was peripheral blood mononuclear cells. The origin of the receptors is a person between 18 and 69 years old in good health.

This clone came up many times. From the germline J gene comes the end of the CDR3, since the read stops 3 residues before it. V gene TRBV5-1 combines with J gene TRBJ2-5; a possible D gene is TRBD2 (7 bases). V was cut by 0 bases and J by 1 base, with 10 bases left in between. The CDR3 sequence is 15 residues long. CDR1 is SGHRS and CDR2 is YFSETQ in the germline V gene. The CDR3 protein is CASSLEGGGQETQYF. The CDR3 DNA, read in part, is TGCGCCAGCAGCTTGGAGGGAGGGGGCCAAGAGACC.

In this sample, this clone turned up many times. CDR3 DNA (partial): TGTGCCAGCACCACCGACGGGGGTGGCACCGGGGAG. Protein sequence: CASTTDGGGTGE. The whole CDR3 protein is CASTTDGGGTGELFF. V usage is TRBV7-9 and J usage is TRBJ2-2, with TRBD2 as a possible D gene (6 bases). Read sequence stops 3 residues before the CDR3 end, and the germline J gene provides the missing end. The CDR3 contains 15 residues. Germline CDR1 is SEHNR and CDR2 is FQNEAQ (reference sequence). V lost 7 bases, J lost 4 bases, and 16 bases lay in between.

This clone was seen at least ten times. The CDR3 end lies 3 residues beyond the end of the read and is filled in from the germline J gene. This chain connects TRBV13 to TRBJ1-2, with 7 bases that match TRBD1. The CDR3 consists of 13 residues. The germline CDR1 and CDR2 sequences are PRHDT and FYEKMQ (reference sequence). The sequenced part of the CDR3 DNA is TGTGCCAGCAGCTTAGGGCAGGGGGGAGAC. Amino acids: CASSLGQGGD. The entire CDR3 sequence reads CASSLGQGGDYTF. Complete variable domain (other parts from reference TRBV13 and TRBJ1-2): AAGVIQSPRHLIKEKRETATLKCYPIPRHDTVYWYQQGPGQDPQFLISFYEKMQSDKGSIPDRFSAQQFSDYHSELNMSSLELGDSALYFCASSLGQGGDYTFGSGTRLTVV.

This clone appeared many times. Read coverage stops 3 residues before the CDR3 terminus; the germline J gene supplies the remainder. This chain uses TRBV19 with TRBJ2-1; TRBD2 matches at 10 bases. The CDR3 is made up of 18 amino acids. After removal of 4 bases from V and 7 bases from J, the junction contained 16 bases not matched to a gene. Germline V gene data show CDR1 as LNHDA and CDR2 as SQIVND (reference sequence). Incomplete CDR3 DNA: TGTGCCAGTAGTACCCAAGGTAGCGGGAGGCTGGCAGTTAATGAG. This sequence encodes CASSTQGSGRLAVNE. The complete CDR3 protein is CASSTQGSGRLAVNEQFF.

In its sample, this clone was seen many times. Read data end 3 residues before the CDR3 end; the end is taken from the germline J gene. The genes are TRBV5-5 and TRBJ2-2, with D possibly matching TRBD1 (5 bases). The germline V gene encodes CDR1 SGHKS and CDR2 YYEKEE (reference sequence). With 5 bases removed from V and 2 bases from J, the gap between germline ends came to 13 bases. This CDR3 has 15 residues. The CDR3 here is CASRGPGSNTGELFF. The CDR3 DNA, read in part, is TGTGCCAGCAGGGGGCCGGGCAGCAACACCGGGGAG.

This clone has a count of ten or more. Coverage ceases 3 residues before the CDR3 finishes, and the germline J gene fills in the end. The chain couples TRBV6-1 to TRBJ2-7, with D uncertain. V shed 0 bases and J shed 4 bases, with 7 bases lying between them. The CDR3 runs to 13 residues. Germline CDR1 MNHNS, CDR2 SASEGT. CDR3 region: CASSEALRYEQYF. The CDR3 bases that were read are TGTGCCAGCAGTGAAGCGCTGCGGTACGAG.

This clone was recorded at least ten times. Read coverage stops 3 residues before the CDR3 terminus; the germline J gene supplies the remainder. The chain recombines TRBV5-1 with TRBJ2-7; TRBD1 aligns across 7 bases. CDR1 and CDR2 from the germline V gene are SGHRS and YFSETQ. The V gene end was trimmed by 0 bases and the J gene end by 4 bases; junction bases not matched to a gene: 7. The CDR3 loop spans 15 amino acids. The CDR3 loop reads CASSLDERGQYEQYF. The DNA read from the CDR3 is TGCGCCAGCAGCTTGGATGAGAGGGGGCAGTACGAG.

Many counts were recorded for this clone. The CDR3 goes on 3 residues after the read ends, and that part is filled in from the germline J gene. The V and J genes are TRBV29-1 and TRBJ1-2; no reliable D call. Trimming shortened V by 6 bases and J by 5 bases, and 16 bases separated the two germline ends. The CDR3 is 13 residues long. CDR1 and CDR2 from the germline V gene are SQVTM and ANQGSEA. The CDR3 here is CSVETRPLYGYTF. The DNA read from the CDR3 is TGCAGCGTCGAGACAAGACCTTTATATGGC.